One sample yielded the 7 T cell receptor beta chains listed below, sequenced in a study of CD8+CD57+ T cells in acquired aplastic anemia. For CDR3 and TCR beta VDJ profiling, genomic DNA was the template used. Each CDR3 protein is one row after TCRdb ran MiXCR on the reads. The table includes under 250,000 distinct CDR3 sequences, 30% to 40% detected once. Sequencing input: sorted CD4+, CD8+, or CD8+CD57+ T cells (not recorded which) from PBMCs. The source of these receptors is a human donor in good health, serving as a control.

This clonotype was counted ten times or more. The chain joins TRBV4-1 to TRBJ1-5; 8 bases agree with TRBD1. The CDR3 totals 15 residues. The germline V gene has CDR1 MGHRA and CDR2 YSYEKL. Germline trimming cut 4 bases from V and 7 bases from J; bases unmatched to any gene: 9. CDR3 protein: CASSLTGTGEQPQHF. The CDR3 DNA reads as TGCGCCAGCAGCCTTACCGGGACAGGAGAACAGCCCCAGCATTTT.

This clonotype has a count of ten or more. J is TRBJ2-7 and V is TRBV19; D unclear. The CDR3 runs to 14 residues. CDR1 is LNHDA and CDR2 is SQIVND in the germline V gene (reference sequence). Trimming took off 4 bases at V and 2 bases at J, with 12 bases between the two ends. This CDR3 reads CASSRAATTYEQYF. CDR3 sequence (DNA): TGTGCCAGTAGTAGGGCAGCTACCACCTACGAGCAGTACTTC.

The chain combines TRBV6-1 with TRBJ1-6; 11 bases agree with TRBD1. Germline CDR1 MNHNS, CDR2 SASEGT. This CDR3 comprises 16 residues. J gave up 9 bases and V 8 bases, and 12 bases lay outside the gene matches. CDR3 protein: CASLGTGGASSSPLHF. CDR3 DNA: TGTGCCAGCCTAGGGACAGGGGGGGCCAGTAGTTCACCCCTCCACTTT.

In regard to this clonotype: The junction does not match germline at one end; this may be a read error. The chain is built from TRBV18 and TRBJ2-5; D might be TRBD1 or TRBD2, each matching 7 bases. Per the germline V gene, CDR1 is KGHSH and CDR2 is LQKENI. This CDR3 is 12 amino acids long. CDR3 nucleotide sequence: TGTGCCAGCTCACCACAGGGAGGGGGCATACACTTC. It yields the protein CASSPQGGGIHF.

This clonotype was detected ten times or more. The V gene is TRBV9, the J gene TRBJ1-3; D possibly corresponds to TRBD1 (5 bases). Trimming pared 6 bases from V and 0 bases from J, leaving 13 bases between. The CDR3 has 15 residues. The germline V gene has CDR1 SGDLS and CDR2 YYNGEE. The CDR3 spells CASNRQSSSGNTIYF. The CDR3 region has the DNA TGTGCCAGCAACCGACAGTCTTCCTCTGGAAACACCATATATTTT.

Concerning this clonotype itself: Since a much larger clone is just one base distant, this may be a read error. V is TRBV10-3 and J is TRBJ1-2; D gene unclear. The CDR3 covers 13 residues. V was trimmed by 5 bases and J by 3 bases, leaving 10 bases between them. The germline gives CDR1 ENHRY, CDR2 SYGVKD. In nucleotides, the CDR3 is TGTGCCATCAGTTACGACACTTACTATGGCTACACCTTC. Translation gives CAISYDTYYGYTF.

There are many counts of this clonotype. The chain links TRBV25-1 to TRBJ1-1; 8 nucleotides line up with TRBD1. CDR3 size: 12 residues. Germline V CDR1 and CDR2: MGHDK, SYGVNS. Losses at the gene ends were 4 bases for V and 6 bases for J; bases not matched to a gene: 1. This chain's CDR3 is CASSGQGPEAFF. The CDR3 nucleotides read TGTGCCAGCAGTGGACAGGGGCCTGAAGCTTTCTTT.